The 31 T cell receptor beta chains reported below all come from one sample, sequenced in a study of monozygotic twins with inflammatory bowel disease. With the 5' RACE reads reprocessed, TCRdb shows one record per CDR3 protein and no DNA. The sample features approximately 150,000 distinct CDR3 sequences, with approximately 7% in its top ten. Sequencing was done on a sample of blood. All receptors come from a human donor with ulcerative colitis or Crohn's disease, or a healthy co-twin of an affected twin (not recorded which).

This chain uses TRBV20-1 with TRBJ2-2. In germline, CDR1 is DFQATT, CDR2 SNEGSKA (reference sequence). The CDR3 consists of 13 residues. The chain's CDR3 is CSVGDSNTGELFF.

The genes are TRBV5-1 and TRBJ1-5; TCRdb's D call, TRBD1, is unchecked because there is no DNA. This CDR3 is 15 amino acids long. Germline CDR1 SGHRS, CDR2 YFSETQ. The CDR3 reads CASSSGQGADQPQHF.

V is TRBV4-2 and J is TRBJ1-4; TCRdb's assignment of TRBD1 cannot be checked, as there is no DNA. Germline CDR1 and CDR2: LGHNA and YNFKEQ. This CDR3 is built from 16 residues. CDR3 sequence reads: CASSQDGGDRGEKLFF.

J is TRBJ2-3 and V is TRBV10-3; without DNA, the TCRdb call of TRBD1 cannot be checked. The CDR3 loop spans 17 amino acids. The germline V gene encodes CDR1 ENHRY and CDR2 SYGVKD. The CDR3 loop is CAISESIGGGGADTQYF.

The V gene is TRBV5-8, the J gene TRBJ1-2; TCRdb calls TRBD1, which cannot be checked without DNA. Germline V gives CDR1 SGHTS, CDR2 YDEGEE. This CDR3 contains 14 residues. This chain's CDR3 is CASSYGAAFYGYTF.

The chain couples TRBV28 to TRBJ1-2; no DNA is available, so the TRBD1 call from TCRdb remains unchecked. The CDR3 spans 12 residues. Germline V gives CDR1 MDHEN, CDR2 SYDVKM. The chain's CDR3 is CASTDRAWGYTF.

This chain connects TRBV7-2 to TRBJ2-1. The CDR3 is 11 amino acids. Germline V CDR1 and CDR2: SGHTA, FQGNSA. The CDR3: CASSLGVEQFF.

The chain uses TRBV2 and TRBJ2-3; TCRdb designates TRBD1, a call that cannot be tested without DNA. The CDR3 is 16 residues long. Germline V gene lookup returns CDR1 SNHLY and CDR2 FYNNEI. The CDR3 region is CASSDGTGRRTDTQYF. Filled out from reference TRBV2 and TRBJ2-3, the complete variable domain reads EPEVTQTPSHQVTQMGQEVILRCVPISNHLYFYWYRQILGQKVEFLVSFYNNEISEKSEIFDDQFSVERPDGSNFTLKIRSTKLEDSAMYFCASSDGTGRRTDTQYFGPGTRLTVL.

The V call is TRBV11-2, the J call TRBJ2-1; lacking DNA, the TRBD1 call made by TCRdb goes unchecked. This CDR3 is built from 14 residues. CDR1 and CDR2 (germline): SGHAT, FQNNGV. This CDR3 reads CASSRRTGNNEQFF.

The chain combines TRBV6-2 or TRBV6-3 with TRBJ2-4; TCRdb calls TRBD1, which cannot be checked without DNA. This CDR3 has 17 amino acids. Germline V gene lookup returns CDR1 MNHEY and CDR2 SVGEGT. CDR3 protein: CASRTNRGDQAKNIQYF.

V gene TRBV7-2 combines with J gene TRBJ2-2; TCRdb proposes TRBD1, but this gene call is untestable without DNA. Germline V gene sequence: CDR1 SGHTA, CDR2 FQGNSA. The CDR3 is 16 residues long. The CDR3 spells CASSGLGTGGTGELFF.

CDR3: CASGLAHPGTQYF. The chain couples TRBV10-2 to TRBJ2-5; TCRdb indicates TRBD2, and absent DNA this call remains unverified. Per germline, CDR1 WSHSY and CDR2 SAAADI. The CDR3 contains 13 residues.

The rearrangement joins TRBV6-1 to TRBJ2-7. Per the germline V gene, CDR1 is MNHNS and CDR2 is SASEGT. This CDR3 is 15 amino acids long. CDR3 loop: CASSAMSQVGYEQYF.

V usage is TRBV20-1 and J usage is TRBJ2-2; as DNA is missing, the TRBD1 call by TCRdb cannot be tested. Looked up from germline, CDR1 is DFQATT and CDR2 is SNEGSKA (reference sequence). The CDR3 consists of 15 residues. CDR3 protein: CSASSGGAGSGELFF.

This chain links TRBV28 with TRBJ1-6; TCRdb lists TRBD1, though no DNA is available to test this call. The V gene's germline CDR1 is MDHEN and CDR2 SYDVKM. This CDR3 spans 15 amino acids. CDR3 protein: CASSEGGTPNSPLHF. Together with reference TRBV28 and TRBJ1-6, the CDR3 gives the full variable domain: DVKVTQSSRYLVKRTGEKVFLECVQDMDHENMFWYRQDPGLGLRLIYFSYDVKMKEKGDIPEGYSVSREKKERFSLILESASTNQTSMYLCASSEGGTPNSPLHFGNGTRLTVT.

The chain couples TRBV18 to TRBJ2-1; TCRdb selects TRBD2, and the lack of DNA leaves this call unchecked. The CDR3 extends over 15 amino acids. Germline lookup yields CDR1 KGHSH and CDR2 LQKENI. The chain's CDR3 is CASSRRTSGWNEQFF.

This chain joins TRBV15 and TRBJ1-5; TCRdb picks TRBD1, but there is no DNA to check that call. The germline gives CDR1 LNHNV, CDR2 YYDKDF (reference sequence). The CDR3 loop spans 15 amino acids. CDR3 amino acids: CATSRDTTGDQPQHF.

The chain recombines TRBV20-1 with TRBJ1-3; TCRdb indicates TRBD1, and absent DNA this call remains unverified. The CDR3 totals 14 residues. Germline V gives CDR1 DFQATT, CDR2 SNEGSKA (reference sequence). The CDR3: CSAQKRGLGNTIYF.

The rearrangement uses TRBV5-1 and TRBJ2-3; TCRdb's D call, TRBD1, is unchecked because there is no DNA. The CDR3 runs to 16 residues. CDR1 is SGHRS and CDR2 is YFSETQ in the germline V gene. CDR3 sequence: CASSRGRGVDTDTQYF. The full variable domain, its missing parts supplied by reference TRBV5-1 and TRBJ2-3, is KAGVTQTPRYLIKTRGQQVTLSCSPISGHRSVSWYQQTPGQGLQFLFEYFSETQRNKGNFPGRFSGRQFSNSRSEMNVSTLELGDSALYLCASSRGRGVDTDTQYFGPGTRLTVL.

The chain couples TRBV27 to TRBJ2-1. CDR1 MNHEY and CDR2 SMNVEV come from the germline V gene (reference sequence). This CDR3 comprises 11 residues. Here the CDR3 reads CASSLSNEQFF.

The rearrangement joins TRBV5-1 to TRBJ2-5; there is no DNA to check the TCRdb D call of TRBD2. CDR1 and CDR2 (germline): SGHRS, YFSETQ. This CDR3 comprises 15 residues. This CDR3 reads CASSLTSGSQETQYF.

The chain recombines TRBV30 with TRBJ2-3. Germline values: CDR1 GTSNPN, CDR2 SVGIG (reference sequence). This CDR3 contains 16 residues. This CDR3 is CAWSVGQLHRTDTQYF.

The chain has TRBV30 and TRBJ2-7; TCRdb designates TRBD2, a call that cannot be tested without DNA. Looked up from germline, CDR1 is GTSNPN and CDR2 is SVGIG (reference sequence). The CDR3 extends over 13 amino acids. CDR3 residues: CACFGTSLYEQYF.

The chain employs TRBV4-1 and TRBJ1-2. Germline CDR1 reads MGHRA; CDR2 reads YSYEKL. CDR3 size: 12 residues. The CDR3 spells CASSQENYGFTF.

The chain is built from TRBV5-1 and TRBJ2-5; the TCRdb D gene call, TRBD2, has no DNA to confirm it. The CDR3 extends over 20 amino acids. Germline V lookup: CDR1 SGHRS, CDR2 YFSETQ. CDR3 residues: CASSPRMTSGSRFSQETQYF.

J is TRBJ1-2 and V is TRBV6-2 or TRBV6-3; the TCRdb D gene call, TRBD1, has no DNA to confirm it. Germline CDR1 reads MNHEY; CDR2 reads SVGEGT. The CDR3 is 17 amino acids. CDR3: CASSRYVILTGRVGYTF.

The rearrangement uses TRBV28 and TRBJ2-2. This CDR3 spans 15 amino acids. Looked up from germline, CDR1 is MDHEN and CDR2 is SYDVKM. This CDR3 reads CASSLGKRSTGELFF.

The chain employs TRBV7-2 and TRBJ1-6; the TRBD1 assignment by TCRdb is unverifiable without DNA. Looked up from germline, CDR1 is SGHTA and CDR2 is FQGNSA. The CDR3 has 15 residues. The CDR3 here is CASSARQGGNSPLHF.

The V call is TRBV6-2 or TRBV6-3, the J call TRBJ1-6. Germline lookup yields CDR1 MNHEY and CDR2 SVGEGT. The CDR3 consists of 15 residues. The CDR3 loop is CASRQRTAANSPLHF.

This rearrangement joins TRBV20-1 to TRBJ2-1; the D call from TCRdb, TRBD2, cannot be confirmed without DNA. The germline gives CDR1 DFQATT, CDR2 SNEGSKA (reference sequence). There are 14 residues in the CDR3. The CDR3 sequence is CSASRALSYNEQFF.

The genes are TRBV7-2 and TRBJ1-4; TCRdb returns TRBD1, unconfirmable since there is no DNA. The CDR3 sequence is 13 residues long. CDR1 and CDR2 from the germline V gene are SGHTA and FQGNSA. The CDR3 loop is CASTRGQGEKLFF.